Below are 12 T cell receptor beta chains sequenced from a single sample in a study of blood T cell repertoires in COVID-19. Assay used: immunoSEQ multiplex PCR; TCRdb lists only in-frame clones, some missing. The sample lists over 45,000 clones; more than 75% were seen once. The source material was peripheral blood. The receptors stem from a man aged 50 or older with active or convalescent COVID-19.

The chain employs TRBV7-3 and TRBJ2-2, with D possibly being TRBD1 (6 bases). Germline V gene sequence: CDR1 SGHTA, CDR2 FQGTGA. The CDR3 runs 16 residues. Trimming left V 1 base short and J 1 base short, with 10 bases between. CDR3 residues: CASSLNGGVNTGELFF. The CDR3 nucleotides are TGTGCCAGCAGCTTAAATGGGGGCGTGAACACCGGGGAGCTGTTTTTT.

In this sample, this clone turned up a few times. This chain connects TRBV3-1 (or the pseudogene TRBV3-2) to TRBJ1-5; TRBD1 agrees at 7 bases. Germline-derived CDR1 and CDR2 are LGHDT and YNNKEL (reference sequence). V was clipped by 5 bases and J by 2 bases; unmatched bases: 3. The CDR3 has 14 residues. The CDR3, as DNA: TGTGCCAGCAGCTACAGGGGCGGCAATCAGCCCCAGCATTTT. Amino acid sequence: CASSYRGGNQPQHF.

The chain recombines TRBV29-1 with TRBJ2-3; perhaps TRBD1 as D (6 bases). CDR1 is SQVTM and CDR2 is ANQGSEA in the germline V gene. The V end lost 4 bases, the J end lost 8 bases, and 16 bases lay between the germline ends. The CDR3 consists of 13 residues. For the CDR3, the DNA is TGCAGCGTTGGCGAAGGGGGACCTGGTACGCAGTATTTT. This translates into CSVGEGGPGTQYF.

CDR3 in amino acids: CASRATGGNQPQHF. The DNA of the CDR3 is TGTGCCAGCAGAGCTACAGGGGGAAATCAGCCCCAGCATTTT. V and J are TRBV6-5 and TRBJ1-5; TRBD1 agrees at 8 bases. Germline CDR1 and CDR2: MNHEY and SVGAGI. V lost 6 bases, J lost 4 bases, and 5 bases stayed unmatched. This CDR3 region has 14 residues.

This chain links TRBV28 with TRBJ1-4; perhaps TRBD1 as D (5 bases). CDR3 length: 15 amino acids. In germline, CDR1 is MDHEN, CDR2 SYDVKM. V lost 6 bases and J 4 bases, leaving 15 bases between the germline ends. CDR3 in amino acids: CASSLRQGNNEKLFF. The CDR3 DNA reads as TGTGCCAGCAGCCTTAGGCAGGGTAATAATGAAAAACTGTTTTTT.

The chain carries TRBV9 and TRBJ2-5; a possible D gene is TRBD1 (5 bases). CDR1 is SGDLS, CDR2 YYNGEE, per germline. The CDR3 is 14 residues long. The germline V and J ends were trimmed by 0 bases and 0 bases, with 6 bases remaining between them. The CDR3 coding sequence is TGTGCCAGCAGCGTAGAGGGGTACCAAGAGACCCAGTACTTC. Translation gives CASSVEGYQETQYF.

The V call is TRBV30, the J call TRBJ1-4; possibly TRBD1 for D (6 bases). Per germline, CDR1 GTSNPN and CDR2 SVGIG (reference sequence). The ends were cut back, 2 bases at V and 6 bases at J, with 19 bases in the middle. CDR3 length equals 16 residues. The CDR3 sequence: CAWSKRDTNLDEKLFF. In nucleotides, the CDR3 is TGTGCCTGGAGTAAGAGGGACACTAATCTCGATGAAAAACTGTTTTTT.

The CDR3 here is CASSPDSFGYTF. In DNA form, the CDR3 reads TGTGCCAGCTCACCCGACAGTTTCGGCTACACCTTC. V and J are TRBV18 and TRBJ1-2; D is perhaps TRBD1 (5 bases). Trimming removed 3 bases from V and 8 bases from J, with 10 bases in between. Germline values: CDR1 KGHSH, CDR2 LQKENI. CDR3 length: 12 residues.

The genes are TRBV6-1 and TRBJ2-2; 9 nucleotides align to TRBD2. This CDR3 contains 14 residues. V lost 7 bases, J lost 5 bases, and 5 bases stayed unmatched. Germline V CDR1 and CDR2: MNHNS, SASEGT. This CDR3 reads CASMGLAGTGELFF. The CDR3 DNA reads as TGTGCCAGCATGGGGCTAGCGGGGACCGGGGAGCTGTTTTTT.

The chain has TRBV6-6 and TRBJ1-2, with D possibly being TRBD1 (5 bases). This CDR3 is 15 amino acids long. V was pared by 7 bases and J by 4 bases, with 19 bases between. Germline V gives CDR1 MNHNY, CDR2 SVGAGI (reference sequence). For the CDR3, the DNA is TGTGCCAGCACCCACCCGGGCAGGGCTGCCTATGGCTACACCTTC. This codes for CASTHPGRAAYGYTF.

The rearrangement uses TRBV10-2 and TRBJ2-1; TRBD2 aligns across 8 bases. This CDR3 spans 13 amino acids. The J segment lost 9 bases and the V segment lost 10 bases, leaving 11 bases of the junction unmatched. The V gene's germline CDR1 is WSHSY and CDR2 SAAADI. CDR3: CATERGTRGEQFF. CDR3 bases: TGCGCCACCGAGAGAGGGACTAGAGGTGAGCAGTTCTTC.

The rearrangement links TRBV7-2 to TRBJ1-6, with D unclear. This CDR3 region has 15 residues. Trimming left V 1 base short and J 0 bases short, with 4 bases between. Germline CDR1 SGHTA, CDR2 FQGNSA. CDR3 region: CASSLGSSYNSPLHF. DNA for the CDR3: TGTGCCAGCAGCTTAGGCAGCTCCTATAATTCACCCCTCCACTTT.